This T cell receptor beta chain was sequenced in a study of blood T cell repertoires in COVID-19. Germline CDR1 is SGHTA and CDR2 is FQGNSA. CDR3 length equals 15 residues. Germline trimming cut 4 bases from V and 2 bases from J; bases unmatched to any gene: 2. The method was immunoSEQ multiplex PCR; TCRdb's version includes in-frame clones alone and lacks a portion of them. Seen here are 350,000 or so clones, 89% observed once, and the top ten hold 3% to 4%. Recruited during active infection, patients (from Seattle) were subsequently followed longitudinally. Sequencing input: peripheral blood. V usage is TRBV7-2 and J usage is TRBJ1-6, with TRBD1 matching 7 bases. The TCR originated in a woman aged 55-70 years with COVID-19, enrolled during active disease. CDR3: CASSSQGTYNSPLHF. CDR3 nucleotides: TGTGCCAGCAGCTCACAGGGGACCTATAATTCACCCCTCCACTTT.